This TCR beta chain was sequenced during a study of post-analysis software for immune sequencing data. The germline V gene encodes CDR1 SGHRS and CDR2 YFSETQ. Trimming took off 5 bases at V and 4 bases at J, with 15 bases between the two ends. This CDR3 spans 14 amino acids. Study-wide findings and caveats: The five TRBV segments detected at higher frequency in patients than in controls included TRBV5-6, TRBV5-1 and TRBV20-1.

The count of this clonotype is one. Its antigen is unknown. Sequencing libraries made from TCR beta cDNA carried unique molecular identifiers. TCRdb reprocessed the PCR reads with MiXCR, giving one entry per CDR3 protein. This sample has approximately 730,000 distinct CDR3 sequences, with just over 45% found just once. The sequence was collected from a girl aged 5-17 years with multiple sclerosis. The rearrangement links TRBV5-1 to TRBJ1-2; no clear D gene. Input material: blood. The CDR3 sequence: CASRRESSAYGYTF. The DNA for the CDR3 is TGCGCCAGCAGAAGAGAGTCGTCGGCCTATGGCTACACCTTC.